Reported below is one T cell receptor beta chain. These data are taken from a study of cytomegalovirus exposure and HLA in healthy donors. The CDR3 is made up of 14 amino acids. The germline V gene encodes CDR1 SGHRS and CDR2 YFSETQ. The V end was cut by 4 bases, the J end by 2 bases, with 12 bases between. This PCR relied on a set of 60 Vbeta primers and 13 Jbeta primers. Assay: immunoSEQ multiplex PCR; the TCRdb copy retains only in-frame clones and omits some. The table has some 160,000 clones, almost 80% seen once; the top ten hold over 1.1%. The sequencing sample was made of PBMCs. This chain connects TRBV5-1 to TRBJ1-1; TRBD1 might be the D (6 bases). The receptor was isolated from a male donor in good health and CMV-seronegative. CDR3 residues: CASSPGGGNTEAFF. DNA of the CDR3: TGCGCCAGCAGCCCGGGGGGGGGCAACACTGAAGCTTTCTTT.